Listed below are T cell receptor beta chains from one sample, sequenced in a study of CD8 T cells in ankylosing spondylitis. Via MiXCR, TCRdb re-called the 5' RACE reads, giving one row per CDR3 protein. Here the sample spans about 700,000 distinct CDR3 sequences, roughly 20% being singletons. The sample comprised blood, either unsorted or a sorted T cell fraction (not recorded which). Receptors were obtained from a male donor with ankylosing spondylitis. CDR3s include the opening cysteine and the closing phenylalanine or tryptophan. Rows may omit the clone size; those that give it use once, few, many or a size class.

TRBV5-5 | few | CASSPEVQIPTEAFF
TRBV27 | . | CASSFELGYEQYF
TRBV5-1 | few | CASSLLAEGYEQYF
TRBV11-2 | many | CASSQGTSGRVTYEQYF
TRBV12-3/TRBV12-4 | . | CASSHLGEAYGYTF
TRBV4-2 | . | CASSQDQYEAFF
TRBV28 | . | CASNPRAGNEQFF
TRBV7-8 | . | CASRPSGRGRGSTGELFF
TRBV6-1 | few | CASSDKVGYTF
TRBV12-3/TRBV12-4 | . | CASSLERRTNTEAFF
TRBV6-5 | . | CASSSSWGGPSYEQYF
TRBV7-9 | many | CASSPRGSDTGELFF
TRBV6-1 | few | CASSGRSNQPQHF
TRBV5-1 | . | CASSSEGRPKAFF
TRBV7-9 | . | CASSLGGPGARQPQHF
TRBV13 | . | CASSRGLRTDTQYF
TRBV11-2 | . | CASSLNPQGPVAKNIQYF
TRBV5-5 | . | CASSWDRGLGNTIYF
TRBV10-3 | . | CATRLAEYQETQYF
TRBV6-1 | . | CASSEGEGYGYTF
TRBV29-1 | . | CSGGGIQETQYF
TRBV10-3 | . | CAISESTGHYGYTF
TRBV28 | many | CASSSSPGLGTLQETQYF
TRBV2 | many | CASSEGVNYGYTF
TRBV2 | few | CASRETGWTETQYF
TRBV20-1 | few | CSAKDYRDSNQDTQYF
TRBV9 | few | CASSSGQGSEGYTF